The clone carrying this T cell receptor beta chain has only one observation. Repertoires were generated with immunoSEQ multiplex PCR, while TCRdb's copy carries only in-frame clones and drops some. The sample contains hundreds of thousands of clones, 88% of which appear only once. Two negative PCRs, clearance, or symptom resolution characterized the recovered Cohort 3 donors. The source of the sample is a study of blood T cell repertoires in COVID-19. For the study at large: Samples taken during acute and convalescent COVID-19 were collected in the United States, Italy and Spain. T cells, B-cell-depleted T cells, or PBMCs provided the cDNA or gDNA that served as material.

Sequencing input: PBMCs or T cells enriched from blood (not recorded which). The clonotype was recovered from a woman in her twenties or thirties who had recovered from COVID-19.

In DNA, the CDR3 is TGTGCCAGCAGCTTAGTTAGTACCGGAGACAATGAGCAGTTCTTC. Its translation: CASSLVSTGDNEQFF. V is TRBV7-6 and J is TRBJ2-1; D is unresolved. The CDR3 has 15 residues. Trimming cost V 1 base and J 5 bases, with 12 bases left between them. Per the germline V gene, CDR1 is SGHVS and CDR2 is FNYEAQ.